This T cell receptor (beta chain) came from a study of response to subunit inactivated influenza vaccine (dated by TCRdb to the late 2010s). For context, the study as a whole: The study used deep quantitative T cell receptor repertoire profiling to track responses to a trivalent subunit inactivated influenza vaccine. Results the study describes overall, beyond this receptor: The authors proposed that each seasonal influenza vaccination may bring in only a limited number of new T cells.

Libraries were constructed by RT-PCR. TCRdb lists the instrument as Illumina HiSeq 2500. In TCRdb, the public reads were trimmed at Q25 with fastp and aligned with MiXCR, with productive beta chains retained. Rows with a matching CDR3 protein are joined into one entry that keeps the most common DNA and genes. The sample profile shows around 300,000 distinct CDR3 sequences; 22% of them were found once. The ten largest clones capture 10% of the sample. About this clonotype: Its recognized antigen is unknown. No clone much larger than this one lies a single base away; base qualities are absent.

CDR1 SGHAT and CDR2 FQNNGV are derived from the germline V gene. Reading from cysteine to phenylalanine, the CDR3 counts 17 amino acids. Left in the record is the CDR3 DNA by itself, 51 bases read in frame from the first base. V and J are trimmed by 5 bases and 3 bases, and the gene matches miss 7 bases of the junction. The clonotype comes from a man in his fifties or sixties who received an inactivated influenza vaccine. Donor details come from another sample of the same person, matched by shared clones. The sequenced sample was PBMCs from blood, obtained about 19 months after vaccination. The chain employs TRBV11-2 and TRBJ2-6; TRBD1 aligns with 10 central bases. The CDR3 protein sequence reads: CASSMGQGSYGANVLTF. The DNA sequence is given as TGTGCCAGCAGCATGGGACAGGGGTCATATGGGGCCAACGTCCTGACTTTC.